The sequence of this T cell receptor beta chain was determined in a study of identical twins. The ends were cut back, 1 base at V and 0 bases at J, with 10 bases in the middle. Germline assignment: CDR1 SGHTA and CDR2 FQGNSA. The CDR3 has 15 residues. This clonotype came up a few times. TCRdb itself ran the 5' RACE reads through MiXCR, one entry per CDR3 protein. The sample gives some 500,000 distinct CDR3 sequences, 9.5% to 10% of which show up once; 2.5% to 3.5% is in the top ten. A further study also used this sample, focusing on yellow fever vaccine responses in identical twins.

V usage is TRBV7-2 and J usage is TRBJ2-7; possibly TRBD2 for D (6 bases). The sample comprised PBMCs. The sequence derives from a woman aged 18-29 years in good health. The CDR3 region is CASSLVDGGSYEQYF. In nucleotides, the CDR3 is TGTGCCAGCAGCTTAGTCGACGGGGGCTCCTACGAGCAGTACTTC.